This is a list of T cell receptor beta chains from one sample in a study of blood T cell repertoires in COVID-19. The data were produced by immunoSEQ multiplex PCR, yet TCRdb's version contains in-frame clones alone and is incomplete. The profile shows approximately 190,000 clones, approximately 92% of them singletons. Specimen: peripheral blood. The source of these receptors is a man in his fifties or sixties with acute or convalescent COVID-19. The CDR3 runs from the conserved cysteine through the conserved F or W. A D gene is named only where the DNA matches it firmly. Clone size appears in some rows only: once, few, many, or a class for an expanded clone.

v_gene	d_gene	abundance	j_gene	CDR3aa	CDR3nt
TRBV6-5	TRBD2	once	TRBJ2-1	CASSYSWLAGGFEQFF	TGTGCCAGCAGTTACTCGTGGCTAGCGGGAGGGTTTGAGCAGTTCTTC
TRBV28	NA	NA	TRBJ2-3	CASRRDTQYF	TGTGCCAGCCGCCGGGATACGCAGTATTTT
TRBV4-2	TRBD2	NA	TRBJ2-3	CASSQDGIGRGRDTDTQYF	TGTGCCAGCAGCCAAGACGGTATTGGGAGAGGGAGGGACACAGATACGCAGTATTTT
TRBV11-2	NA	NA	TRBJ2-7	CASSLDLGGTYEQYF	TGTGCCAGCAGCTTAGATCTCGGCGGAACCTACGAGCAGTACTTC
TRBV19	NA	NA	TRBJ2-2	CASSINPGINTGELFF	TGTGCCAGTAGTATAAATCCAGGGATAAACACCGGGGAGCTGTTTTTT
TRBV28	TRBD1	NA	TRBJ1-5	CASLRQGNQPQHF	TGTGCCAGCCTTCGACAGGGTAATCAGCCCCAGCATTTT
TRBV6-5	NA	NA	TRBJ2-1	CASSLNGINEQFF	TGTGCCAGCAGTTTGAACGGGATAAATGAGCAGTTCTTC
TRBV25-1	TRBD1	NA	TRBJ1-2	CASSAGQGGDGYTF	TGTGCCAGCAGTGCTGGACAGGGAGGGGATGGCTACACCTTC
TRBV6-5	TRBD1	NA	TRBJ1-1	CASSWDRATEAFF	TGTGCCAGCAGTTGGGACAGGGCCACTGAAGCTTTCTTT
TRBV25-1	TRBD1	NA	TRBJ1-3	CASRGTGSGNTIYF	TGTGCCAGCAGGGGGACAGGGTCTGGAAACACCATATATTTT
TRBV19	TRBD1	NA	TRBJ2-2	CASSTQRQGFIAGELFF	TGTGCCAGTAGTACCCAGCGACAGGGTTTTATTGCCGGGGAGCTGTTTTTT
TRBV4-2	NA	once	TRBJ1-3	CASSQGENTIYF	TGTGCCAGCAGCCAAGGAGAAAACACCATATATTTT
TRBV2	NA	NA	TRBJ1-5	CASSDRGQPQHF	TGTGCCAGCAGTGACAGGGGACAGCCCCAGCATTTT
TRBV5-4	TRBD2	NA	TRBJ2-1	CASSLFGLAGVNNEQFF	TGTGCCAGCAGCTTGTTTGGACTAGCGGGAGTTAACAATGAGCAGTTCTTC
TRBV4-3	NA	NA	TRBJ1-4	CASSQEDRTNEKLFF	TGCGCCAGCAGCCAGGAGGACAGAACTAATGAAAAACTGTTTTTT
TRBV3-1/TRBV3-2	NA	NA	TRBJ1-2	CASSPRGRGGYGYTF	TGTGCCAGCAGCCCCCGGGGGAGGGGCGGGTATGGCTACACCTTC
TRBV27	NA	NA	TRBJ1-4	CASTQDPSEKLFF	TGTGCCAGCACACAGGATCCCTCTGAAAAACTGTTTTTT
TRBV6-2/TRBV6-3	TRBD1	once	TRBJ1-3	CASSPQGPGNTIYF	TGTGCCAGCAGTCCACAGGGGCCCGGAAACACCATATATTTT
TRBV28	NA	NA	TRBJ1-2	CASSPTGTYGYTF	TGTGCCAGCAGCCCCACGGGTACCTATGGCTACACCTTC
TRBV2	TRBD1	NA	TRBJ1-5	CASRLEQGRGQPQHF	TGTGCCAGCAGACTAGAACAGGGGCGGGGACAGCCCCAGCATTTT
TRBV6-5	NA	NA	TRBJ2-5	CASSYERRETQYF	TGTGCCAGCAGTTACGAGAGGAGGGAGACCCAGTACTTC
TRBV27	TRBD1	NA	TRBJ1-4	CASSFGPGQGNEKLFF	TGTGCCAGCAGTTTTGGCCCGGGACAGGGTAATGAAAAACTGTTTTTT
TRBV7-9	NA	NA	TRBJ1-2	CASSLDSPMGYTF	TGTGCCAGCAGCCTGGACAGTCCGATGGGCTACACCTTC
TRBV4-3	TRBD1	NA	TRBJ2-5	CASSHTSTGKETQYF	TGCGCCAGCAGCCACACCTCGACAGGGAAAGAGACCCAGTACTTC
TRBV6-2/TRBV6-3	NA	once	TRBJ2-7	CASSARAGREQYF	TGTGCCAGCAGCGCCCGGGCAGGGAGGGAGCAGTACTTC
TRBV18	TRBD1	NA	TRBJ2-4	CASSVRTGGAGNIQYF	TGTGCCAGCTCAGTCCGGACAGGGGGCGCCGGAAACATTCAGTACTTC
TRBV19	TRBD1	NA	TRBJ1-1	CASKNQGADTEAFF	TGTGCCAGTAAAAACCAGGGGGCCGACACTGAAGCTTTCTTT
TRBV20-1	TRBD2	NA	TRBJ2-5	CSASWLAGSLQETQYF	TGCAGTGCTAGTTGGCTAGCGGGATCATTACAAGAGACCCAGTACTTC
TRBV6-5	TRBD1	NA	TRBJ1-4	CASRRTGGNEKLFF	TGTGCCAGCAGACGGACAGGGGGAAATGAAAAACTGTTTTTT
TRBV7-2	NA	once	TRBJ1-1	CASSLNGREAFF	TGTGCCAGCAGCTTGAATGGTCGCGAGGCTTTCTTT
TRBV28	TRBD2	NA	TRBJ2-1	CASSLRRGVQFF	TGTGCCAGCAGTTTAAGGCGGGGGGTTCAGTTCTTC
TRBV5-1	TRBD1	NA	TRBJ1-6	CASSLGQGASSPLHF	TGCGCCAGCAGCTTGGGCCAGGGGGCGTCTTCACCCCTCCACTTT
TRBV28	NA	NA	TRBJ2-5	CASSSGGQETQYF	TGTGCCAGCAGTTCCGGGGGACAAGAGACCCAGTACTTC
TRBV10-1	NA	NA	TRBJ1-6	CASSFKGYSPLHF	TGCGCCAGCAGTTTTAAGGGGTATTCACCCCTCCACTTT
TRBV7-3	NA	NA	TRBJ2-6	CASSLASGGANVLTF	TGTGCCAGCAGCCTAGCTTCTGGCGGGGCCAACGTCCTGACTTTC
TRBV27	NA	NA	TRBJ2-5	CASGVGFETQYF	TGTGCCAGCGGAGTCGGGTTCGAGACCCAGTACTTC
TRBV30	TRBD1	NA	TRBJ1-3	CAWSTDRGYTSGNTIYF	TGTGCCTGGAGTACCGACAGGGGATATACCTCTGGAAACACCATATATTTT
TRBV19	NA	NA	TRBJ2-2	CASNRFPGELFF	TGTGCCAGCAACAGGTTCCCCGGGGAGCTGTTTTTT
TRBV4-1	TRBD1	NA	TRBJ2-5	CASSQENRGFQETQYF	TGCGCCAGCAGCCAAGAAAACAGGGGATTCCAAGAGACCCAGTACTTC
TRBV19	TRBD2	few	TRBJ2-3	CASSQGLAGTDTQYF	TGTGCCAGTAGCCAGGGACTAGCGGGGACAGATACGCAGTATTTT
TRBV19	TRBD2	NA	TRBJ2-5	CASSNLAGVRQETQYF	TGTGCCAGTAGTAACCTAGCGGGAGTTAGGCAAGAGACCCAGTACTTC